This TCR beta chain was captured in a study of brain T cells in children with intractable seizures. Measured with immunoSEQ multiplex PCR; TCRdb has only the in-frame clones, and not every one. The data show fewer than 80,000 clones, roughly 95% seen once. Germline V gives CDR1 ENHRY, CDR2 SYGVKD. V shed 3 bases and J 5 bases; nucleotides not matched to a gene: 7. The CDR3 totals 15 residues. The V and J genes are TRBV10-3 and TRBJ2-7; 10 bases line up with TRBD2. The clonotype was recovered from a boy less than two years old with focal cortical dysplasia and intractable seizures. The input for sequencing was peripheral blood, taken at surgery. In nucleotides, the CDR3 is TGTGCCATCAGTGAATCGAGCGGGGGGGCTGACGAGCAGTACTTC. This sequence encodes CAISESSGGADEQYF.